The source of this T cell receptor beta chain is a study of cytomegalovirus exposure and HLA in healthy donors. Remarks on this clone: Its target is not known.

Germline assignment: CDR1 WSHSY and CDR2 SAAADI. This CDR3 is 14 amino acids long. Trimming pared 6 bases from V and 5 bases from J, leaving 16 bases between. Use of 60 Vbeta and 13 Jbeta primers characterized the PCR. TCRdb keeps only in-frame clones here, not all; method: immunoSEQ multiplex PCR. The sample has 100,000 to 150,000 clones. The study, taken as a whole, reports: In a later analysis, a genetic analysis reported fewer productive-TCR N-insertions in an Asian-associated ancestry cluster than the cohort average. According to the study, around 180 TCR beta chains were cytomegalovirus-associated.

The receptor's source is a man between 18 and 29 years old in good health and CMV-seronegative. The rearrangement uses TRBV10-2 and TRBJ1-1, with D perhaps TRBD1 (6 bases). Sequences were obtained from PBMCs. The CDR3 coding sequence is TGCGCCAGCAGGGACCTACAGGGACGGACTGAAGCTTTCTTT. Protein sequence: CASRDLQGRTEAFF.